This passage covers 17 T cell receptor beta chains from one sample sequenced in a study of cytomegalovirus exposure and HLA in healthy donors. Primers for the PCR totalled 60 Vbeta and 13 Jbeta. Data came from immunoSEQ multiplex PCR; TCRdb stores just in-frame clones and leaves some out. In the table there are a few hundred thousand clones, 80% of which are singletons. Sequenced: PBMCs. These receptors were taken from a girl aged 2-10 years in good health and CMV-seronegative.

The chain uses TRBV7-3 and TRBJ2-1; 8 bases are shared with TRBD1. V lost 3 bases, J lost 8 bases, and 12 bases stayed unmatched. CDR3 length: 16 residues. The germline V gene encodes CDR1 SGHTA and CDR2 FQGTGA. This CDR3 reads CASSFRGRHLSDEQFF. DNA of the CDR3: TGTGCCAGCAGCTTCAGGGGGCGGCACCTTTCGGATGAGCAGTTCTTC. Full variable domain (missing parts from reference TRBV7-3 and TRBJ2-1): GAGVSQTPSNKVTEKGKYVELRCDPISGHTALYWYRQSLGQGPEFLIYFQGTGAADDSGLPNDRFFAVRPEGSVSTLKIQRTERGDSAVYLCASSFRGRHLSDEQFFGPGTRLTVL.

The V call is TRBV2, the J call TRBJ2-4; TRBD1 is a possible D gene (6 bases). Per the germline V gene, CDR1 is SNHLY and CDR2 is FYNNEI. The CDR3 is 13 residues long. Trimming removed 5 bases from V and 15 bases from J, with 20 bases in between. CDR3 sequence: CASSPGHSSLSYF. DNA for the CDR3: TGTGCCAGCAGTCCGGGACACTCCTCCCTGTCGTACTTC.

There are a few counts of this clone. The rearrangement joins TRBV28 to TRBJ1-3; 8 nucleotides line up with TRBD1. V lost 4 bases and J lost 2; bases outside the gene matches: 13. The V gene's germline CDR1 is MDHEN and CDR2 SYDVKM. The CDR3 is made up of 18 amino acids. DNA of the CDR3: TGTGCCAGCAGTTCGACAGGGGATGACCGCGGGCCTGGAAACACCATATATTTT. Translated, it gives CASSSTGDDRGPGNTIYF. The variable domain in full, completed from reference TRBV28 and TRBJ1-3, reads DVKVTQSSRYLVKRTGEKVFLECVQDMDHENMFWYRQDPGLGLRLIYFSYDVKMKEKGDIPEGYSVSREKKERFSLILESASTNQTSMYLCASSSTGDDRGPGNTIYFGEGSWLTVV.

The table lists this clone with a count of one. CDR3 nucleotides: TGTGCCAGCAGCTCCCAGGGATATGGCTACACCTTC. Its protein product is CASSSQGYGYTF. The chain employs TRBV7-2 and TRBJ1-2; the D gene is possibly TRBD1 (5 bases). Trimming took off 4 bases at V and 5 bases at J, with 8 bases between the two ends. The CDR3 extends over 12 amino acids. The germline CDR1 and CDR2 sequences are SGHTA and FQGNSA.

This clone was detected only a few times. This chain connects TRBV27 to TRBJ2-7; the match to TRBD1 covers 8 bases. The CDR3 length is 13 residues. The V segment lost 5 bases and the J segment 6 bases; nucleotides outside the gene matches: 6. CDR1 is MNHEY, CDR2 SMNVEV, per germline (reference sequence). In nucleotides, the CDR3 is TGTGCCAGCAGTGCACTGACAGGGGCCGAGCAGTACTTC. It yields the protein CASSALTGAEQYF.

V is TRBV7-6 and J is TRBJ2-7; D may be TRBD2 (5 bases). The CDR3 has 16 residues. Trimming shortened V by 5 bases and J by 3 bases, and 20 bases separated the two germline ends. CDR1 and CDR2 (germline): SGHVS, FNYEAQ. CDR3 nucleotides: TGTGCCAGCAGCAAGGCTTCCCCCCCCGGGGACTACGAGCAGTACTTC. Amino acids: CASSKASPPGDYEQYF.

The chain couples TRBV4-1 to TRBJ2-1; 15 nucleotides line up with TRBD2. The junction had 14 bases not matched to a gene; V was cut back by 4 bases and J by 7 bases. In germline, CDR1 is MGHRA, CDR2 YSYEKL. The CDR3 runs to 19 residues. CDR3 coding DNA: TGCGCCAGCAGCCGGGGTGGACTAGCGGGAGGGCCGCGGGAGAATGAGCAGTTCTTC. Its protein is CASSRGGLAGGPRENEQFF.

J is TRBJ2-7 and V is TRBV28; 7 bases agree with TRBD2. In germline, CDR1 is MDHEN, CDR2 SYDVKM. V lost 8 bases, J lost 7 bases, and 14 bases stayed unmatched. The CDR3 is made up of 14 amino acids. DNA for the CDR3: TGTGCCAGCGCTCGTCCGGGGGGTACGGGGGAGCAGTACTTC. It specifies CASARPGGTGEQYF.

This clone has only a few counts. This chain links TRBV18 with TRBJ1-1; D gene unclear. V was pared by 3 bases and J by 1 base, with 12 bases between. The CDR3 has 15 amino acids. The germline V gene has CDR1 KGHSH and CDR2 LQKENI. CDR3 sequence: CASSPARGPNTEAFF. CDR3 bases: TGTGCCAGCTCACCCGCGAGAGGGCCGAACACTGAAGCTTTCTTT.

This chain connects TRBV21-1 to TRBJ2-3; the D segment call TRBD2 is taken from the table without a DNA check. TRBV21-1 is a pseudogene segment. This CDR3 has 16 amino acids. The CDR3 region is CASSKVRGRAWDTQYF. CDR3 coding DNA: TGTGCCAGCAGCAAAGTTCGCGGGAGGGCCTGGGATACGCAGTATTTT.

CDR3 sequence: CASSYAGPYNEQFF. The CDR3 region has the DNA TGTGCCAGCAGTTACGCGGGACCTTACAATGAGCAGTTCTTC. This chain uses TRBV6-5 with TRBJ2-1; D may be TRBD2 (6 bases). The V end lost 2 bases, the J end lost 4 bases, and 9 bases lay between the germline ends. The CDR3 runs to 14 residues. Looked up from germline, CDR1 is MNHEY and CDR2 is SVGAGI.

This clone was found a few times. This rearrangement joins TRBV27 to TRBJ2-3; 7 bases are a match to TRBD1. The CDR3 has 15 residues. CDR1 and CDR2 (germline): MNHEY, SMNVEV (reference sequence). V lost 5 bases, J lost 1 base, and 6 bases stayed unmatched. CDR3 bases: TGTGCCAGCAGTAGACAGGGCCCGGGCACAGATACGCAGTATTTT. It translates to CASSRQGPGTDTQYF.

J is TRBJ1-4 and V is TRBV18, with TRBD1 identical over 7 bases. Trimming cost V 6 bases and J 3 bases; bases outside gene matches: 7. The CDR3 has 15 amino acids. Germline CDR1 is KGHSH and CDR2 is LQKENI. In DNA, the CDR3 is TGTGCCAGCTCCACACCGGGACAGCCTAATGAAAAACTGTTTTTT. Translated: CASSTPGQPNEKLFF.

The chain uses TRBV9 and TRBJ1-3; D uncertain. The CDR3 is 16 residues long. With 0 bases removed from V and 0 bases from J, the gap between germline ends came to 10 bases. The germline CDR1 and CDR2 sequences are SGDLS and YYNGEE. Here the CDR3 reads CASSVASRSSGNTIYF. In DNA, the CDR3 is TGTGCCAGCAGCGTAGCTAGCCGAAGCTCTGGAAACACCATATATTTT.

This clone occurred a few times. This chain joins TRBV5-1 and TRBJ2-5, with 9 bases that match TRBD1. Germline V lookup: CDR1 SGHRS, CDR2 YFSETQ. Trimming cost V 4 bases and J 1 base; bases outside gene matches: 5. The CDR3 consists of 15 residues. CDR3 amino acids: CASSIGQGTQETQYF. The DNA for the CDR3 is TGCGCCAGCAGCATAGGACAGGGGACCCAAGAGACCCAGTACTTC.

The chain links TRBV11-2 to TRBJ1-5; D is ambiguous. Trimming removed 0 bases from V and 0 bases from J, with 3 bases in between. The CDR3 has 14 residues. Germline V gene sequence: CDR1 SGHAT, CDR2 FQNNGV. The CDR3 protein is CASSLDLSNQPQHF. Here the CDR3 DNA reads TGTGCCAGCAGCTTAGATCTTAGCAATCAGCCCCAGCATTTT.

The chain couples TRBV2 to TRBJ1-1; 7 nucleotides match TRBD1. This CDR3 has 15 residues. The junction had 4 bases not matched to a gene; V was cut back by 0 bases and J by 3 bases. Germline CDR1 SNHLY, CDR2 FYNNEI. CDR3 protein: CASSEADRVDTEAFF. In nucleotides, the CDR3 is TGTGCCAGCAGTGAAGCAGACAGGGTGGACACTGAAGCTTTCTTT.